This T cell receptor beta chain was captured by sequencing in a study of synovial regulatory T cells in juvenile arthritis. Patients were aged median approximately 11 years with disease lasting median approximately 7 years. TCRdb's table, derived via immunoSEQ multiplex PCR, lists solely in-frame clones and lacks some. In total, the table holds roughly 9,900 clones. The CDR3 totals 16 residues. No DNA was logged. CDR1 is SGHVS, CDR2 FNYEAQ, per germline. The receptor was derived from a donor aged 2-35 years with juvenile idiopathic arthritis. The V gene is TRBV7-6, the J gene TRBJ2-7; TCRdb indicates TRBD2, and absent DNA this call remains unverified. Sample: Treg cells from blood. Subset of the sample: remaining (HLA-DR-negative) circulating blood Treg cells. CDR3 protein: CASFRAGGRQNYEQYF.